The sequence of this TCR beta chain was determined in a study of T-cell reconstitution after alpha-beta-depleted transplantation in children. This clonotype was detected a few times. Unique molecular identifiers featured in how the TCRbeta library was prepared. TCRdb reanalysed the PCR reads using MiXCR and keeps one entry per CDR3 protein. The sample lists about 500,000 distinct CDR3 sequences, approximately 30% occurring once. V was clipped by 5 bases and J by 4 bases; unmatched bases: 6. The CDR3 spans 15 residues. From germline, CDR1 is MNHNS and CDR2 SASEGT. This chain uses TRBV6-1 with TRBJ2-1; TRBD1 agrees at 9 bases. The receptor's source is a human donor who donated a stem cell graft to a child with aplastic anemia. The material was PBMCs from the stem cell graft donor, obtained from the stem cell graft. The CDR3 DNA follows: TGTGCCAGCAGTCTTCCGGGACAGGGATACAATGAGCAGTTCTTC. This sequence encodes CASSLPGQGYNEQFF.